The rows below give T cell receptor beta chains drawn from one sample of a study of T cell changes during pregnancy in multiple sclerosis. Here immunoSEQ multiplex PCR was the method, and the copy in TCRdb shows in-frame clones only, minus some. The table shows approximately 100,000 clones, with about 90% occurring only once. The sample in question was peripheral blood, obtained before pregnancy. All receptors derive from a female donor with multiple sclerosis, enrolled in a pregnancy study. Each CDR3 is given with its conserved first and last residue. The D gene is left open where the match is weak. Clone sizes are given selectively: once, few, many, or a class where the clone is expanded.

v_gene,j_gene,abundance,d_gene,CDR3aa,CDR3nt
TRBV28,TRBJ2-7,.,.,CASSLPLSYEQYF,TGTGCCAGCAGTTTACCTCTTTCCTACGAGCAGTACTTC
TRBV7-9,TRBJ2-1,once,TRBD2,CASSPTGTSAQGNEQFF,TGTGCCAGCAGCCCCACCGGGACTAGCGCCCAGGGCAATGAGCAGTTCTTC
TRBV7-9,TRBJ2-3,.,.,CASSLGALLTDTQYF,TGTGCCAGCAGCCTGGGGGCACTACTCACAGATACGCAGTATTTT
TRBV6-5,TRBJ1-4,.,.,CASSYGGEDEKLFF,TGTGCCAGCAGTTACGGGGGGGAAGATGAAAAACTGTTTTTT
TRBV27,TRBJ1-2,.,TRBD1,CASSPGGSHGYTF,TGTGCCAGCAGTCCAGGGGGGTCTCATGGCTACACCTTC
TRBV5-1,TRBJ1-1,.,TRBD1,CASRGDRVGTEAFF,TGCGCCAGCAGGGGAGACAGGGTCGGAACTGAAGCTTTCTTT
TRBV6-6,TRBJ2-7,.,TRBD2,CASSSVPGLVGNEQYF,TGTGCCAGCAGCTCCGTCCCGGGACTAGTCGGGAACGAGCAGTACTTC
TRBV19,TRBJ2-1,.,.,CASSIVWVANEQFF,TGTGCCAGTAGTATAGTCTGGGTAGCCAATGAGCAGTTCTTC
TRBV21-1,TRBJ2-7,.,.,CASVQGKAVNEQYF,TGTGCCAGCGTCCAGGGGAAAGCCGTCAACGAGCAGTACTTC
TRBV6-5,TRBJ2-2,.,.,CASTRQPNTGELFF,TGTGCCAGCACCCGACAGCCTAACACCGGGGAGCTGTTTTTT
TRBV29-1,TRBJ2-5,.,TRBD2,CSVEISVRSGETQYF,TGCAGCGTTGAAATTAGTGTTCGTAGCGGGGAGACCCAGTACTTC
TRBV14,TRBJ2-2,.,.,CASSQVETGELFF,TGTGCCAGCAGCCAAGTTGAGACCGGGGAGCTGTTTTTT
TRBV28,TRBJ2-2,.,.,CASSLAGADGELFF,TGTGCCAGCAGTTTAGCAGGGGCGGACGGGGAGCTGTTTTTT
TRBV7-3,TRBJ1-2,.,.,CASSLERLYGYTF,TGTGCCAGCAGCTTAGAGAGGCTCTATGGCTACACCTTC
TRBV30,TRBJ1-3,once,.,CAWIRGGISGNTIYF,TGTGCCTGGATCCGGGGGGGGATCTCTGGAAACACCATATATTTT
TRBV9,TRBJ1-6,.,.,CASSAQTAIISPLHF,TGTGCCAGCAGCGCCCAGACAGCTATAATCTCACCCCTCCACTTT
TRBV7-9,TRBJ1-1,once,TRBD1,CASSLGTENTEAFF,TGTGCCAGCAGCCTCGGGACAGAAAACACTGAAGCTTTCTTT
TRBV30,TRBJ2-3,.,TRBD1,CAWSEGQGSLQGDTQYF,TGTGCCTGGAGTGAGGGACAGGGGTCTCTTCAGGGGGATACGCAGTATTTT
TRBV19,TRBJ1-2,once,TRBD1,CASSITGTDDGYTF,TGTGCCAGTAGTATTACCGGGACAGACGATGGCTACACCTTC